The present T cell receptor beta chain was sequenced within a study of blood T cell repertoires in COVID-19. The cohort comprised adults aged roughly 18 to 95 years residing in under 30 US areas. Participant reports of clinical history set cohort assignment. This CDR3 has 17 amino acids. V gave up 3 bases and J gave up 1 base; unmatched junction bases: 10. CDR1 KGHSH and CDR2 LQKENI come from the germline V gene. The protocol was immunoSEQ multiplex PCR, while the TCRdb copy is restricted to in-frame clones and leaves out a portion. The profile shows around 160,000 clones, around 87% of them singletons.

The chain combines TRBV18 with TRBJ1-1, with 8 bases lining up with TRBD1. The specimen was PBMCs or T cells enriched from blood (not recorded which). The sequence came from a woman aged 30 to 39 with acute COVID-19. CDR3 sequence: CASSPPDRGRKNTEAFF. The CDR3 DNA follows: TGTGCCAGCTCACCGCCCGACAGGGGAAGGAAGAACACTGAAGCTTTCTTT.